This T cell receptor (beta chain) is from a study of shared clonotypes between healthy human individuals. Study as a whole: Donor ages ranged 18 to 49 years: a couple of women, a few men. Findings of the study overall: Tissue TCR repertoires likely differ from these blood-only repertoires.

It was at deep level that the assay was run. Clones were sequenced by immunoSEQ multiplex PCR, and TCRdb holds only the in-frame ones, with some missing. Found here are about 79,000 clones, about 61% of them singletons; the top ten hold about 51%. Only a few counts were recorded for this clone. The antigen remains unidentified. Together with CD45RO+ cells, CCR7-negative CD45RA+ TemRA cells were included in CD8 memory. Trimming took 1 base from V and 3 from J; bases not matched to a gene: 6. Germline V CDR1 and CDR2: SEHNR, FQNEAQ (reference sequence). There are 16 residues in the CDR3. Input material: memory CD8+ T cells sorted from blood. This sample's subset: CD45RO+ cells pooled with CCR7-negative TemRA cells. The receptor comes from a man aged 25-40 years in good health. The chain combines TRBV7-9 with TRBJ2-4, with 7 bases lining up with TRBD1. CDR3 coding DNA: TGTGCCAGCAGCTTAGAACGCCGACAGGGCAAAAACATTCAGTACTTC. Amino acids: CASSLERRQGKNIQYF.